This T cell receptor beta chain was recorded in a study of tumor-infiltrating lymphocytes in primary liver carcinoma. Study as a whole: Samples yielded about 3.65 to 7.13 million productive TCRbeta reads, similar across tissue types.

Total RNA and DNA came together from roughly 20-30 mg of bulk tissue without cell sorting. Researchers took samples from five separate regions of each tumor. Each of the tumor samples contained in excess of 85% viable tumor cells. Production of TCR beta cDNA used around 460 ng total RNA together with a constant-region primer. Library construction for TCR beta comprised three nested multiplex PCR rounds performed with slightly modified ARM-PCR. TCRdb re-analysed the multiplex PCR reads in MiXCR, keeping a single row per CDR3 protein. The sample lists tens of thousands of distinct CDR3 sequences, approximately 72% occurring once. Broader study findings: Overlap between tumor regions exceeded overlap of tumor with adjacent tissue or blood.

For this clonotype: Its target is not known.

The sequence was collected from a man between 40 and 49 years old with primary liver carcinoma and hepatitis B virus infection. Material: liver tumor tissue from sampling region 1. Noted subset: tumor region T1, superior pole.

In DNA form, the CDR3 reads TGTACCTGCAGCTTCGTCGGACAGTTCTCCTACGAGCAGTACTTC. This gives the protein CTCSFVGQFSYEQYF. The rearrangement joins TRBV11-1 to TRBJ2-7, with TRBD1 as a possible D gene (6 bases). From germline, CDR1 is SGHAT and CDR2 FQDESV (reference sequence). CDR3 size: 15 residues.